This entry features one T cell receptor beta chain sequence. Germline CDR1 is SEHNR and CDR2 is FQNEAQ (reference sequence). CDR3 length: 14 residues. The V end was cut by 4 bases, the J end by 7 bases, with 16 bases between. This record belongs to a study of T cell responses to AZD1222 COVID-19 vaccine. TCRdb's copy holds only in-frame clones and misses some; the assay was immunoSEQ multiplex PCR. The repertoire holds 85,000 to 130,000 clones, with over 90% as singletons. Sequenced material: peripheral blood, taken on day 0 of AZD1222 vaccination. The sequence was obtained from an adult in good health. J is TRBJ1-2 and V is TRBV7-9; D remains ambiguous. The CDR3 DNA reads TGTGCCAGCAGCTCCGGGTTTACCTCGGGTGGCTACACCTTC. Its protein product is CASSSGFTSGGYTF.